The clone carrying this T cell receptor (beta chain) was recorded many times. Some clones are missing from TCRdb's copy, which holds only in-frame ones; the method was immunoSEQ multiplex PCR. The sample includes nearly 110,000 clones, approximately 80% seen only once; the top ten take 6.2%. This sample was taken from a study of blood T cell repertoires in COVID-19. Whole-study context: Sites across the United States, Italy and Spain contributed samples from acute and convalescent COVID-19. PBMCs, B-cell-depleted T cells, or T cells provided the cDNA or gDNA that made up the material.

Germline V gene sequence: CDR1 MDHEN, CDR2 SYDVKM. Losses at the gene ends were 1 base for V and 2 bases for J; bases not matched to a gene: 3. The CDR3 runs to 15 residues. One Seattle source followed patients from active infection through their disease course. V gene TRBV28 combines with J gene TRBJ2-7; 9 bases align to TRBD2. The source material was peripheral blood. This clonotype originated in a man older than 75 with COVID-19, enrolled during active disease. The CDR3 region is CASSLSASGTYEQYF. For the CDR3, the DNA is TGTGCCAGCAGTTTATCGGCTAGCGGGACCTACGAGCAGTACTTC.